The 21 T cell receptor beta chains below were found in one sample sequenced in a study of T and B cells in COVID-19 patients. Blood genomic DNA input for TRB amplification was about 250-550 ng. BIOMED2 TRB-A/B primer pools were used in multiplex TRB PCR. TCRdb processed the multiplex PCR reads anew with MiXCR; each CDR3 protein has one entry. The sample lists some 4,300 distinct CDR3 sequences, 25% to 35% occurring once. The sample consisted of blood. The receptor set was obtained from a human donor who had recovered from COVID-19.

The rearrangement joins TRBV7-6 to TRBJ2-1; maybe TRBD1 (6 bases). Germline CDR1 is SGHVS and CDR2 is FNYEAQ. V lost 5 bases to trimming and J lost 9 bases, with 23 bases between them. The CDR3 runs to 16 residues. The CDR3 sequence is CASSQSGTSLSSEQFF. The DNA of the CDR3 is TGTGCCAGCAGCCAATCCGGGACATCGCTTTCAAGTGAGCAGTTCTTC.

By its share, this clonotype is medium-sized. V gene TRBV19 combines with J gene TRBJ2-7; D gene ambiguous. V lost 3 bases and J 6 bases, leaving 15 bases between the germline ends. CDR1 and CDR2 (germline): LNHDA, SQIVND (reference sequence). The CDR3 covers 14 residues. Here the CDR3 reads CASSIQSSPSEQYF. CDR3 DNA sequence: TGTGCCAGTAGTATCCAGTCCAGTCCGTCCGAGCAGTACTTC.

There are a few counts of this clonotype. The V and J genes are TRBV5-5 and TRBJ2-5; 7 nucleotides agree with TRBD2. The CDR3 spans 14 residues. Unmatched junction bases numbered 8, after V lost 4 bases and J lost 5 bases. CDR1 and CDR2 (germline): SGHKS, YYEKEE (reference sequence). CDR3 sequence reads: CASSERTRFETQYF. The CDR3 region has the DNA TGTGCCAGCAGCGAAAGGACTAGGTTTGAGACCCAGTACTTC.

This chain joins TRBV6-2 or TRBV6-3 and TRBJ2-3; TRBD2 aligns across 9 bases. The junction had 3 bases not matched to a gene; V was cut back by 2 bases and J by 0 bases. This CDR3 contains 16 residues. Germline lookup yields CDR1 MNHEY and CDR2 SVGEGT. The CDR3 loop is CASSYEAGGSTDTQYF. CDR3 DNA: TGTGCCAGCAGTTACGAAGCGGGGGGAAGCACAGATACGCAGTATTTT.

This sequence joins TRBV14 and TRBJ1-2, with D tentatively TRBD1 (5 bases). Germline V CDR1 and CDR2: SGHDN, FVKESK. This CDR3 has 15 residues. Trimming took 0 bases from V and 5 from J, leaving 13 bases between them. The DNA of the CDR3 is TGTGCCAGCAGCCAAGATGTAACTTGGGGGTATGGCTACACCTTC. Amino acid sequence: CASSQDVTWGYGYTF.

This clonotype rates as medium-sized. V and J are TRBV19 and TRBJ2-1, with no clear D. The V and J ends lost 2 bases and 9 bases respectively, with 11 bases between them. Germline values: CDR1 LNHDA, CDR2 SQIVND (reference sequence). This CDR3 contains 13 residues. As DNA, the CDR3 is TGTGCCAGTAGTATAAGTCTTCAAGGTGAGCAGTTCTTC. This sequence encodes CASSISLQGEQFF. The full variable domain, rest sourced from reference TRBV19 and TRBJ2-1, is DGGITQSPKYLFRKEGQNVTLSCEQNLNHDAMYWYRQDPGQGLRLIYYSQIVNDFQKGDIAEGYSVSREKKESFPLTVTSAQKNPTAFYLCASSISLQGEQFFGPGTRLTVL.

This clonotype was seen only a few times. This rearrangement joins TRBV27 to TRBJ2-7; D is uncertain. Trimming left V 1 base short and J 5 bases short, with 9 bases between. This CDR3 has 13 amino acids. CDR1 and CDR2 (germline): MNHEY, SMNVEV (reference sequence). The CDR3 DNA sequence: TGTGCCAGCAGTTTATGGGCGAGCGACGAGCAGTACTTC. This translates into CASSLWASDEQYF.

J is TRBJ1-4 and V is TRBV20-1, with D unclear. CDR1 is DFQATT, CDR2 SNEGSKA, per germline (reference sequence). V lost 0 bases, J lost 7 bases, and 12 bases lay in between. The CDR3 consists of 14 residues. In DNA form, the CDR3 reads TGCAGTGCTAGAGATGATGGAAACAGTGAAAAACTGTTTTTT. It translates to CSARDDGNSEKLFF.

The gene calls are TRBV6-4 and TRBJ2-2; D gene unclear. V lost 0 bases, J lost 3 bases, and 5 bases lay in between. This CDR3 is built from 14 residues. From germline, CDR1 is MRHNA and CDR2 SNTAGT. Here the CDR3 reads CASSDSTHTGELFF. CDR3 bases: TGTGCCAGCAGTGACTCGACACACACCGGGGAGCTGTTTTTT.

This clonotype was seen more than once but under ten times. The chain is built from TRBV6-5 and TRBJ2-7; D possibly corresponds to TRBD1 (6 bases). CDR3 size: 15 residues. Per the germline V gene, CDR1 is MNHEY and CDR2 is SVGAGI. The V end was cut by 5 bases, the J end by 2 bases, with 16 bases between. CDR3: CASSEALGGAYEQYF. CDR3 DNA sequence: TGTGCCAGCAGTGAAGCGCTTGGGGGCGCCTACGAGCAGTACTTC.

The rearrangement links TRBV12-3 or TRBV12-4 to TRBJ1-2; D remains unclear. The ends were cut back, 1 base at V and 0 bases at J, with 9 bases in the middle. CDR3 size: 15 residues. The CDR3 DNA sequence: TGTGCCAGCAGTTTAGGTGGTTTTGCTAACTATGGCTACACCTTC. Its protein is CASSLGGFANYGYTF.

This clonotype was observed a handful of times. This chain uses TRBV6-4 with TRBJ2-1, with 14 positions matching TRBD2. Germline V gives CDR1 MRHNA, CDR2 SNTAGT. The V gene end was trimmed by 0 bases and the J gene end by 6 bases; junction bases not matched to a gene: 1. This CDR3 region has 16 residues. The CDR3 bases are TGTGCCAGCAGTGACTCCGGGACTAGCGGGAGCAATGAGCAGTTCTTC. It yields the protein CASSDSGTSGSNEQFF.

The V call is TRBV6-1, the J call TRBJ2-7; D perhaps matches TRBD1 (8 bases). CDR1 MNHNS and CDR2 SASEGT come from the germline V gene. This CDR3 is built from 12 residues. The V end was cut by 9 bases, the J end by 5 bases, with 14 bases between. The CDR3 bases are TGTGCCAGTAACAGGGGGAGGGACGAGCAGTACTTC. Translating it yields CASNRGRDEQYF.

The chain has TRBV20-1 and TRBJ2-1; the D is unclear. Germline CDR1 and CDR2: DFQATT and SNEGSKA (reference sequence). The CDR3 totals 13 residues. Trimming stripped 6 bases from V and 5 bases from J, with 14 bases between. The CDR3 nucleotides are TGCAGTGCCATCACCGTCCAAGACAATGAGCAGTTCTTC. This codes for CSAITVQDNEQFF.

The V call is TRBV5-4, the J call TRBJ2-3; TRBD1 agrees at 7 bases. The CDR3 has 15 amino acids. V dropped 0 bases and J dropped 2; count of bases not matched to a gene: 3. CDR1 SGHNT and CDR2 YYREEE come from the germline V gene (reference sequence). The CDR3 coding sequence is TGTGCCAGCAGCTTGGACAGGGGAGTCACAGATACGCAGTATTTT. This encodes CASSLDRGVTDTQYF. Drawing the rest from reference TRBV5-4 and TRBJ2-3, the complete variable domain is ETGVTQSPTHLIKTRGQQVTLRCSSQSGHNTVSWYQQALGQGPQFIFQYYREEENGRGNFPPRFSGLQFPNYSSELNVNALELDDSALYLCASSLDRGVTDTQYFGPGTRLTVL.

The CDR3 DNA follows: TGTGCCAGCAGTGCTAGACAGCCAGGAGAGACCCAGTACTTC. As protein: CASSARQPGETQYF. V usage is TRBV6-1 and J usage is TRBJ2-5; D possibly corresponds to TRBD1 (5 bases). V shed 4 bases and J shed 4 bases, with 13 bases lying between them. This CDR3 contains 14 residues. Germline V gene sequence: CDR1 MNHNS, CDR2 SASEGT.

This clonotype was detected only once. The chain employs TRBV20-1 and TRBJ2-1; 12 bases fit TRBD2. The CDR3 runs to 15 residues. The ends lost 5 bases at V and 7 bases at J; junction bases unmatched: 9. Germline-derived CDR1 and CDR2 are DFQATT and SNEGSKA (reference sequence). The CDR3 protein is CSAQTSGSSRNEQFF. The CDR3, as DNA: TGCAGTGCTCAGACTAGCGGGAGTTCTCGAAATGAGCAGTTCTTC.

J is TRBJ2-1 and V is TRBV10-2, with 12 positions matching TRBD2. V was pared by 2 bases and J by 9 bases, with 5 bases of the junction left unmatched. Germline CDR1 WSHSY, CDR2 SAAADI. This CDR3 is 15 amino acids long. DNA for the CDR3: TGCGCCAGCAGTGAGGGACTAGCGGGAAAGGGTGAGCAGTTCTTC. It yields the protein CASSEGLAGKGEQFF.

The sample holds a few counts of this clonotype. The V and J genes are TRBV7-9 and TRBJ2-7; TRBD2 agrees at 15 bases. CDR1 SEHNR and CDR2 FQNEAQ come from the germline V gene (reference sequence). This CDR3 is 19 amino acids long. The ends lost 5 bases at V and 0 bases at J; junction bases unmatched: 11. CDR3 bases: TGTGCCAGCAGCGGTCCCGGGACTAGCGGGAGGTCGAGCTCCTACGAGCAGTACTTC. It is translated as CASSGPGTSGRSSSYEQYF.

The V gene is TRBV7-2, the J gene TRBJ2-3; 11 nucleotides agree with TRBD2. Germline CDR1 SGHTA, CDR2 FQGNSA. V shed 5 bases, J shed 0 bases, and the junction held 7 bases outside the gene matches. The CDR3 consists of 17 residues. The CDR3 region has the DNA TGTGCCAGCAGCCTGGGGACTAGCGGATCTAGCACAGATACGCAGTATTTT. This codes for CASSLGTSGSSTDTQYF.

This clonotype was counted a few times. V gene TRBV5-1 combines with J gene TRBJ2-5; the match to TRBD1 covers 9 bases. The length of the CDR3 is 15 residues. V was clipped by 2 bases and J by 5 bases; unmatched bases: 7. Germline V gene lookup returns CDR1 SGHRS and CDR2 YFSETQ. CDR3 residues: CASSFRQGGLETQYF. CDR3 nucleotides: TGCGCCAGCAGCTTCCGACAGGGGGGCCTGGAGACCCAGTACTTC.